Below, one T cell receptor (beta chain) is given with its context. No antigen is known for it. The data originate from a study of cytomegalovirus exposure and HLA in healthy donors (dated by TCRdb to 2016 to 2017). In the study overall: According to an earlier analysis of a few hundred of the donors, about 190 million T cells yielded 117 million unique TCR beta sequences and around 280 Gb of sequence data. The genetic ancestry cluster associated with self-reported Caucasian donors included around 76% of the 398 genotyped donors. The number of donors typed differed by locus, with about 629-630 for A, B, C, DRB1 and DQB1, around 560 for DQA1, 600 to 610 for DPA1, and roughly 450 for DPB1. An early release covering some 640 HLA-typed donors comprised about 300 gigabases of sequencing data and roughly 85 million unique TCR sequences. Donor age, sex, ethnicity and CMV serostatus were compiled together with the repertoire data. The study used immunosequencing to profile the T cell repertoires of several hundred subjects and linked those repertoires to cytomegalovirus serostatus. Roughly five DR-DQ haplotypes were handled as single units for association and clustering because linkage in the cohort was strong. Among roughly 370 genotyped donors of the cohort, an average of 235,054 unique TCR beta nucleotide sequences were sequenced per donor, 15% to 20% of them non-productive. In a later analysis, previously published TCR beta repertoires from 500 to 750 donors were re-analyzed and high-resolution HLA genotyping was added so that TCR occurrence patterns could be studied. All discovery cohort repertoires had been generated using a single sequencing platform. Rather than using new phenotypic data, the later analysis identified candidate immune exposures from TCR beta sequences and from how often those sequences occurred across donors. A later genetic analysis took genome-wide SNP genotypes for about three fifths of the roughly 670 donors and used that subset as a discovery cohort. An earlier analysis of more than 450 of the donors used high-throughput TCR beta sequencing to judge whether each TCR beta V gene segment behaved as functional or pseudogenic. High-throughput TCR immunosequencing, statistical association of individual TCRs with disease status, and machine learning were combined to predict cytomegalovirus infection status. The study was designed to test whether signatures of past pathogen exposure could be identified by cataloging public T cell receptors. Both class I and class II loci were covered by HLA typing, at four-digit resolution. A separate validation cohort of about 110 different subjects was used in addition to the roughly 700-subject first cohort.

In total, roughly 670 healthy bone marrow donors made up the cohort. At the time of sampling, all cohort members were nominally healthy, though unrecorded immune exposures were likely present. The donor tested CMV seronegative, placing the donor among the 350 to 400 seronegative members of the cohort. Every donor gave a peripheral blood sample, and the peripheral blood mononuclear cells from that sample were used for TCR beta sequencing. Genomic DNA extraction from the blood cell samples was performed with the Qiagen DNeasy Blood Extraction Kit. Overall results and qualifications from the work: Correlated functional status among segregating V segments might be attributable to linkage disequilibrium, but an unknown experimental factor could not be ruled out. An association between a missense DCLRE1C variant and V-gene and J-gene trimming of TCR beta chains was found in a later genetic analysis and replicated in an independent cohort. Because HLA typing was missing for some donors at each locus, association tests included only the typed subset. The cohort was sequenced for TCR beta chains only, and without alpha or paired-chain data the features that could be detected were limited. A total of about 180 TCR beta chains were listed by the study as associated with cytomegalovirus. The earlier analysis of some 560 of the donors excluded fewer than 20 rarely observed V segments, including chromosome 9 orphons, because counts were too low. In a later analysis, the rate of TCR association differed among HLA loci, with DRB1 alleles having the most associated TCRs and HLA-C alleles having the fewest. Some IMGT-functional V segments, including TRBV6-2 and TRBV6-3, could not be told apart with the 87-base-pair reads, so those segments were excluded. The only immune exposure information available for the cohort was CMV serostatus. The classifier was reported to diagnose cytomegalovirus status with high specificity and sensitivity in both the original and validation cohorts. When HLA alleles, especially DR and DQ, strongly co-occurred, TCR associations were difficult to assign to individual alleles. According to a later analysis, most CMV-associated TCR beta chains appeared to be HLA-restricted, and the HLA associations seemed to be driven largely by CMV exposure. A further reported finding was that TCR beta sequences accurately predicted the HLA-A and HLA-B alleles for most subjects in the first cohort. The authors suggested that the approach could potentially be extended to other disease states and immunological phenotypes. Compared with the roughly 710-donor mean, donors in an Asian-associated ancestry cluster had fewer N-insertions in productive TCRs, according to a later genetic analysis. Specific HLA alleles were associated with more than 15,000 TCR beta sequences at a false discovery rate of 0.05 in a later analysis. Sequencing depth was assumed to be roughly uniform across donors in the presence/absence analyses, though that assumption may not hold. In an earlier analysis of some 500 of the donors, most TCR beta V segments were observed in productive rearrangements about 87% or about 30% of the time, broadly matching IMGT annotations. A later analysis reported that several top co-occurrence clusters appeared linked to parvovirus B19, influenza, CMV and Epstein-Barr virus. A later analysis found that HLA-associated TCR beta chains were more clonally expanded and had lower generation probabilities than equally common non-associated chains. A few of the identified cytomegalovirus-associated TCR beta chains were confirmed in vitro to be specific for cytomegalovirus antigens. Across donors, most TCR sequences were observed very rarely, whereas some public TCRs were present in many individuals. A cluster of highly shared sequence variants was judged likely to be a technical artifact of the sequencing pipeline.

Trimming takes 3 bases from V and 5 bases from J, and the germline ends sit 19 bases apart. Taken from the germline V gene, the CDR1 and CDR2 loops are KGHSH and LQKENI. There are 16 amino acids in the CDR3, from cysteine to phenylalanine inclusive. Just the 48-base CDR3 DNA is kept, in frame starting at base 1. The library was generated by the immunoSEQ multiplex PCR assay. For the multiplex PCR, a mixture combining 60 forward primers for TCR Vbeta segments and 13 reverse primers for TCR Jbeta segments was used. The CDR3 region of rearranged TCR beta genes was amplified from genomic DNA by a multiplex PCR assay. The amplified TCR beta libraries were sequenced on the Illumina HiSeq System as 87-base-pair reads. Per the authors' processing: A later analysis counted some 74 million unique TCR beta chains across the 666 repertoires, and around 12 million of these chains were shared by at least two donors. Raw reads were error-corrected and collapsed into unique sequences by a nearest-neighbor algorithm in which closely related sequences were merged to remove PCR and sequencing errors. V, D and J gene segments were assigned by aligning CDR3 sequences to IMGT reference sequences. For a sequence to be retained, at least a six-nucleotide match to both a V gene segment and a J gene segment was required. Rearrangements were called productive when the CDR3 lacked stop codons and stayed in frame with V and J; all others were non-productive. CDR3 was defined by IMGT convention, running from the second conserved V-encoded cysteine to the conserved J-encoded phenylalanine. The earlier analysis of more than 450 of the donors excluded sequences that lacked an unambiguous match to a single V gene segment. In an earlier analysis of about 590 of the donors, a V segment was called functional when productive rearrangements were above 56.7%, and segregating when the standard deviation between donors exceeded 5%. A statistical classification framework was developed to diagnose cytomegalovirus status using the catalog of TCR beta chain sequences. In a later analysis, TCR nucleotide sequences were compared against IMGT/GENE-DB human TR gene sequences so that V and J genes could be assigned. A later analysis assigned CDR3 sequences and most-parsimonious VDJ recombination scenarios with the TCRdist pipeline. In a later analysis, each TCR beta chain was defined by its CDR3 amino acid sequence together with its V-gene family, and reads lacking a unique V-gene family were excluded. To address suspected cross-contamination and a sequencing artifact, a later analysis removed around 600 highly shared, low-generation-probability nucleotide sequences. In a later analysis, a clonal expansion index was calculated for each public chain from normalized within-repertoire ranks of inferred template counts. Generation probabilities in a later analysis came from a VDJ recombination model fitted to out-of-frame rearrangements, and those results were checked against IGoR. In a later analysis, TCR-TCR, TCR-HLA and TCR-CMV co-occurrence was scored with hypergeometric tests, and a repertoire-size bias correction was applied to TCR pairs. A later analysis estimated false discovery rates by permuting HLA or CMV assignments 20 times. In a later analysis, co-occurring TCRs were grouped using DBSCAN, with TCRdist sequence similarity added in when clustering inside HLA-allele-positive subsets. Repertoires with fewer than 30,000 or more than 120,000 public chains, plus five repertoires with anomalous nucleotide sharing, were excluded from co-occurrence clustering. The table comes from immuneACCESS by way of TCRdb, which keeps in-frame sequences with V and J called. Part of the clones is missing from these tables; in studies checked, under half for an unresolved V gene and the rest for unknown reasons. That table furnishes V, J and clone size, whereas the DNA furnished D and trimming. The record for this sample contains about 110,000 clones. The ten largest clones represent approximately 0.6% of the sample.

Sequencing used PBMCs. This receptor chain uses TRBV18 and TRBJ2-5; a weak D assignment points to TRBD2 (6 bases agree). This sequence originates from a middle-aged man in good health and CMV-seronegative. The sequence in DNA is TGTGCCAGCTCACCGATTAGCGGTCGGGGTGGCGAGACCCAGTACTTC. Its protein product is CASSPISGRGGETQYF.